This TCR beta chain was observed in a study of T cell changes during pregnancy in multiple sclerosis. Only in-frame clones appear in the TCRdb table, and some are missing; sequencing was by immunoSEQ multiplex PCR. The sample carries roughly 57,000 clones, 80% to 90% recorded once. Germline CDR1 and CDR2: SNHLY and FYNNEI. V lost 4 bases and J lost 8, with 8 bases in between. This CDR3 contains 11 residues. This clone was observed a handful of times. The material was peripheral blood, obtained in the first trimester of pregnancy. The receptor was derived from a female donor with multiple sclerosis, enrolled in a pregnancy study. This chain uses TRBV2 with TRBJ1-2; weak D call: TRBD1 (5 bases). The CDR3 spells CASSAGYGYTF. The CDR3 coding sequence is TGTGCCAGCAGTGCAGGGTACGGCTACACCTTC.